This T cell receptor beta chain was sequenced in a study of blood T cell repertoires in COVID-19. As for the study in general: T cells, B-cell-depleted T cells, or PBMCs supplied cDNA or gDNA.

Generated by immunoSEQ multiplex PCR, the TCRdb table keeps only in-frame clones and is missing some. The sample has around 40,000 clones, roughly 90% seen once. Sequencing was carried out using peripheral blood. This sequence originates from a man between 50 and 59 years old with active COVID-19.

The CDR3 DNA sequence: TGTGCCAGCAGCTTAACGGCGGCGAACACTGAAGCTTTCTTT. Translated: CASSLTAANTEAFF. This rearrangement joins TRBV7-3 to TRBJ1-1; no definite D call. The CDR3 loop spans 14 amino acids. The germline gives CDR1 SGHTA, CDR2 FQGTGA. Trimming stripped 0 bases from V and 1 base from J, with 6 bases between.